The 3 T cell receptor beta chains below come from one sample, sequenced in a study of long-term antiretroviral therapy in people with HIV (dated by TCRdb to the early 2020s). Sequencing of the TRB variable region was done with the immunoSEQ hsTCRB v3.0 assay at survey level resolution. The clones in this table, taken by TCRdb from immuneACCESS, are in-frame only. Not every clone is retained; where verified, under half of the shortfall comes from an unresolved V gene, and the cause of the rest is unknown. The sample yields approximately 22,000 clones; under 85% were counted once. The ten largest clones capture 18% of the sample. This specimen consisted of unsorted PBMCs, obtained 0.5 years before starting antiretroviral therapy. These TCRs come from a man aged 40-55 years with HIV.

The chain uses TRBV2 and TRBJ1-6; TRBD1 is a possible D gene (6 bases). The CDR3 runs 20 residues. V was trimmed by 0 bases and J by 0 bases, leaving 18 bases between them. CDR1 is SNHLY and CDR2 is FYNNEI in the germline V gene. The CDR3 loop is CASSEALISQGSSYNSPLHF. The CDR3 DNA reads TGTGCCAGCAGTGAAGCGCTCATTAGCCAGGGGAGCTCCTATAATTCACCCCTCCACTTT.

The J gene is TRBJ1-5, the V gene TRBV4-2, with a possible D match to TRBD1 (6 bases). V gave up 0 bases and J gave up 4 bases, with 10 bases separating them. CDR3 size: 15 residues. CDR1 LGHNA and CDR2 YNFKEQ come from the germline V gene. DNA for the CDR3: TGTGCCAGCAGCCAAGAAGTGGGGGCAAATCAGCCCCAGCATTTT. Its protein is CASSQEVGANQPQHF.

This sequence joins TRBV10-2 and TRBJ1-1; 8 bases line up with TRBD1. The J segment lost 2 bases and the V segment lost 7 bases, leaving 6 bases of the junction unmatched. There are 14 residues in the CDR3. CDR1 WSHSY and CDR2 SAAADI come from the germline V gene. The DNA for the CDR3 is TGCGCCAGCACCCCCGGGACAGGCAACACTGAAGCTTTCTTT. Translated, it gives CASTPGTGNTEAFF.